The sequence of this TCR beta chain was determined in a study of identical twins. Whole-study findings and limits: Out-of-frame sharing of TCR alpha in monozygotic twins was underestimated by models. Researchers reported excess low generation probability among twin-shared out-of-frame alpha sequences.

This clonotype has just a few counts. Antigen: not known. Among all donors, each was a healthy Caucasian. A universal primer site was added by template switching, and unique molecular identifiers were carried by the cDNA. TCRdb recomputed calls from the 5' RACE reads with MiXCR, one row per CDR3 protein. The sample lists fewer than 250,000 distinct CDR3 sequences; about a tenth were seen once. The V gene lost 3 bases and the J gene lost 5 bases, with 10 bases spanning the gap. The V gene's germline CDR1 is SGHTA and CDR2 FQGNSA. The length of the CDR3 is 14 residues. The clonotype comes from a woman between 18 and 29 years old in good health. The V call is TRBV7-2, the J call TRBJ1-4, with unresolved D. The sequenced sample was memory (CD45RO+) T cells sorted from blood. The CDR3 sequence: CASSFQAMNEKLFF. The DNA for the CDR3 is TGTGCCAGCAGCTTTCAGGCGATGAATGAAAAACTGTTTTTT.